This note documents a single T cell receptor (beta chain) sequence. Its antigen remains unidentified. Base qualities are missing; no much larger clone stands one base away. Via the germline V gene, CDR1 is SGHRS and CDR2 YFSETQ. The CDR3, from cysteine to phenylalanine, totals 16 residues. The only DNA kept is the CDR3, 48 bases in frame from the first base. Germline trimming amounts to 4 bases on V and 9 bases on J, with 9 as the count of junction bases outside the gene matches. This entry is derived from a study of T-cell reconstitution after alpha-beta-depleted transplantation in children (dated by TCRdb to about 2016). Regarding the research as a whole: The study quantitatively tracked T-cell immune reconstitution after TCRalphabeta/CD19-depleted allogeneic hematopoietic cell transplantation in children using TCR repertoire profiling.

Libraries came from PCR. The instrument was an Illumina HiSeq 2500. TCR libraries were prepared with molecular barcoding, using unique molecular identifiers to normalize TCRbeta repertoire quantification. The public reads were quality trimmed at Q25 with fastp and then assembled into clones with MiXCR by TCRdb, keeping productive beta chains. Under each unique CDR3 protein, matching rows form one entry showing the most common genes and DNA. A total of about 610,000 distinct CDR3 sequences appear in this sample, 10% to 13% of them only once. The leading ten clones occupy less than 5% of the sample. This sequence originates from a human donor who donated a stem cell graft to a child with acute myeloid leukemia. The chain is assembled from TRBV5-1 and TRBJ2-1; TRBD2 lines up with 14 middle nucleotides. The sequencing used PBMCs from the stem cell graft donor, collected from the stem cell graft. The base sequence is TGCGCCAGCAGCCCCGGGACTAGCGGGAGAAGGGGTGAGCAGTTCTTC. Its product reads: CASSPGTSGRRGEQFF.